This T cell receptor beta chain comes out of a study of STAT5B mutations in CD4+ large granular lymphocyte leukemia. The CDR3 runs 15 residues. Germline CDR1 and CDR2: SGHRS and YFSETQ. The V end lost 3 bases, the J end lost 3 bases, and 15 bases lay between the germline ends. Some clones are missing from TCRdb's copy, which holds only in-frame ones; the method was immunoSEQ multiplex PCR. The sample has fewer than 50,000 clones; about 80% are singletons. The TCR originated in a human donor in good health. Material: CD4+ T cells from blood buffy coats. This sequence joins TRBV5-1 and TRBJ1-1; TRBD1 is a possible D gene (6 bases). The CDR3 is CASSWGVNRDTEAFF. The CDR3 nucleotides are TGCGCCAGCAGCTGGGGGGTGAACAGGGACACTGAAGCTTTCTTT.